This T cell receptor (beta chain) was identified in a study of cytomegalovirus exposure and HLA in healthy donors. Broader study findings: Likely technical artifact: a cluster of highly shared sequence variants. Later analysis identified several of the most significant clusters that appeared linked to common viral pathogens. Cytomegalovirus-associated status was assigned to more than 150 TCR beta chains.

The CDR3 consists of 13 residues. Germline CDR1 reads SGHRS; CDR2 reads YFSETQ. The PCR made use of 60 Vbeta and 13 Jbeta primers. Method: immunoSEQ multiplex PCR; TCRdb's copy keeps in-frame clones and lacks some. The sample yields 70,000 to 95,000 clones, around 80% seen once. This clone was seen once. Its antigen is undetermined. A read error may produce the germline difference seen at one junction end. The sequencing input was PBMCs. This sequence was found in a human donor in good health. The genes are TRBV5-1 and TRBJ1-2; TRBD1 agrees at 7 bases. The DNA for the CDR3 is TGCGCCAGCAGCTTGGGGCAGGGGGATGGCTACCCCTTC. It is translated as CASSLGQGDGYPF.